The T cell receptor beta chain described here comes from a study of T cell responses to AZD1222 COVID-19 vaccine. The germline V gene has CDR1 SEHNR and CDR2 FQNEAQ (reference sequence). This CDR3 spans 15 amino acids. Profiling relied on immunoSEQ multiplex PCR, and the TCRdb table lists in-frame clones only, not all of them. This repertoire shows 150,000 or so clones, roughly 93% found once; its top ten account for approximately 4.9%. About this clone: At one of its ends the junction is not consistent with the germline gene, which may arise from a read error.

V usage is TRBV7-9 and J usage is TRBJ2-3; D is perhaps TRBD1 (5 bases). This material consisted of peripheral blood, taken on day 0 of AZD1222 vaccination. The receptor was derived from an adult in good health. Here the CDR3 DNA reads TGTACCAGCAGCACCAGGGATTGGGGCACAGATACGCAGTATTTT. It codes for CTSSTRDWGTDTQYF.